One sample yielded the 8 T cell receptor beta chains listed below, sequenced in a study of T cell responses to AZD1222 COVID-19 vaccine. The data were produced by immunoSEQ multiplex PCR, yet TCRdb's version contains in-frame clones alone and is incomplete. The sample lists 100,000 or so clones, around 83% occurring once. Sequenced here: peripheral blood, sampled on day 0 of AZD1222 vaccination. The origin of the receptors is an adult in good health.

The gene calls are TRBV2 and TRBJ1-6; no firm D call. The germline V gene encodes CDR1 SNHLY and CDR2 FYNNEI. V lost 2 bases to trimming and J lost 10 bases, with 15 bases between them. The CDR3 is 15 residues long. CDR3 nucleotide sequence: TGTGCCAGCAGTGAACAGTTATTGAGCGGATCACCCCTCCACTTT. This encodes CASSEQLLSGSPLHF.

About this clone itself: The junction departs from the called germline gene at one end, perhaps through a read error. The gene calls are TRBV2 and TRBJ1-4; 10 bases map to TRBD1. Germline CDR1 SNHLY, CDR2 FYNNEI. This CDR3 comprises 12 residues. The CDR3 bases are TGTGCCAGCAGTATAGGCCGGGACAGGGGCCTTTTT. It yields the protein CASSIGRDRGLF.

The rearrangement uses TRBV28 and TRBJ1-1, with 8 bases matching TRBD1. Unmatched junction bases numbered 2, after V lost 6 bases and J lost 5 bases. Germline V gene lookup returns CDR1 MDHEN and CDR2 SYDVKM. The CDR3 is made up of 12 amino acids. CDR3: CASRTGGTEAFF. The CDR3 bases are TGTGCCAGCAGAACAGGGGGTACTGAAGCTTTCTTT.

The chain carries TRBV4-3 and TRBJ1-2, with D perhaps matching TRBD1 (5 bases). Trimming stripped 0 bases from V and 4 bases from J, with 12 bases between. The CDR3 is 15 residues long. Germline V gene lookup returns CDR1 LGHNA and CDR2 YSLEER. The CDR3 loop is CASSQERQGGYGYTF. As DNA, the CDR3 is TGCGCCAGCAGCCAAGAACGGCAGGGAGGCTATGGCTACACCTTC.

The V gene is TRBV27, the J gene TRBJ1-5; D remains unclear. With 2 bases removed from V and 2 bases from J, the gap between germline ends came to 13 bases. The germline V gene has CDR1 MNHEY and CDR2 SMNVEV (reference sequence). The CDR3 loop spans 16 amino acids. The chain's CDR3 is CASSLAGVGGNQPQHF. As DNA, the CDR3 is TGTGCCAGCAGTTTAGCCGGGGTTGGAGGCAATCAGCCCCAGCATTTT.

The J gene is TRBJ2-2, the V gene TRBV6-4; possible D gene TRBD1, 5 bases. This CDR3 spans 15 amino acids. V gave up 5 bases and J gave up 1 base, with 11 bases separating them. Germline V CDR1 and CDR2: MRHNA, SNTAGT. The CDR3 loop reads CASSLDSQNTGELFF. The CDR3 DNA sequence: TGTGCCAGCAGTTTAGACAGCCAGAACACCGGGGAGCTGTTTTTT.

The gene calls are TRBV27 and TRBJ1-1; TRBD1 matches 7 bases. This CDR3 contains 13 residues. Germline V gene lookup returns CDR1 MNHEY and CDR2 SMNVEV (reference sequence). V lost 6 bases to trimming and J lost 0 bases; unmatched junction nucleotides: 1. The CDR3 reads CASRDRVNTEAFF. The CDR3 DNA sequence: TGTGCCAGCAGAGACAGGGTGAACACTGAAGCTTTCTTT.

The chain is built from TRBV28 and TRBJ1-4; D remains ambiguous. Germline V gene sequence: CDR1 MDHEN, CDR2 SYDVKM. The CDR3 has 16 amino acids. The V end lost 6 bases, the J end lost 10 bases, and 24 bases lay between the germline ends. The CDR3 reads CASSPPWGFVSGKLFF. CDR3 sequence (DNA): TGTGCCAGCAGCCCTCCGTGGGGATTCGTATCTGGAAAACTGTTTTTT.